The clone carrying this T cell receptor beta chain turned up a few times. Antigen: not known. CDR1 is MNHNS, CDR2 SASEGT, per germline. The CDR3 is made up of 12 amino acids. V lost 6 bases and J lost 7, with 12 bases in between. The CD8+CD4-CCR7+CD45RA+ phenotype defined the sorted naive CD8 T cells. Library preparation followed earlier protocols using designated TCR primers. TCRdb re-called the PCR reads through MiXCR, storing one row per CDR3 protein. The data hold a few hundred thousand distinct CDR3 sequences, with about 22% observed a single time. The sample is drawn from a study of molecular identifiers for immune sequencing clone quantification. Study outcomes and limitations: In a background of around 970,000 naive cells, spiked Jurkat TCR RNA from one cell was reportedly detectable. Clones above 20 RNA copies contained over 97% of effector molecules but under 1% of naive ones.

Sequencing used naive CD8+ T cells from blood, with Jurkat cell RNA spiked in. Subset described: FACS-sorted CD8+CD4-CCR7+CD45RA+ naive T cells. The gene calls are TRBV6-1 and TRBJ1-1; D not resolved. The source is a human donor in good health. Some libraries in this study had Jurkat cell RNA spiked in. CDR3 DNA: TGTGCCAGCAGGGCGTTCGAAAGTGAAGCTTTCTTT. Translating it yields CASRAFESEAFF.